The clone carrying this T cell receptor beta chain was observed a handful of times. Authors' methods: It was from reference gene primer amplification that nucleated cell counts were estimated. The assay was immunoSEQ multiplex PCR, and TCRdb's table has in-frame clones only and misses some. That table supplies the V and J calls and clone size; D and trimming were determined from the DNA. Of about 110,000 clones listed, approximately 82% are singletons. V was trimmed by 5 bases and J by 1 base, leaving 10 bases between them. The CDR3 runs to 14 residues. The germline V gene encodes CDR1 MGHDK and CDR2 SYGVNS. This entry is derived from a study of blood T cell repertoires in COVID-19. On the study more broadly: Some COVID-19 samples were acute and others convalescent; all came from the United States, Italy and Spain.

Sequenced input: peripheral blood. The chain combines TRBV25-1 with TRBJ2-3; D unclear. The sequence was collected from a woman aged 60-75 years with acute or convalescent COVID-19. CDR3 nucleotide sequence: TGTGCCAGCAGTAAAGAGGTAGGCACAGATACGCAGTATTTT. Protein sequence: CASSKEVGTDTQYF.